The entry that follows covers one T cell receptor (beta chain) sequence. Its antigen remains unidentified. This record comes from a study of OX40 agonist ivuxolimab in advanced cancers. Looking at the study overall: Clinicians treated patients with ivuxolimab, an agonistic anti-OX40 (CD134) antibody. People in dose escalation had one of these cancers: hepatocellular carcinoma, melanoma, renal cell or head and neck cancer. Findings and limits, study-wide: In a subset of nonresponders, normalized T-cell clonal expansion was also low. Expanded clones were, on average, more numerous among CD8+ T cells than CD4+.

The V end was cut by 4 bases, the J end by 1 base, with 7 bases between. Germline V gives CDR1 SGHVS, CDR2 FNYEAQ. The CDR3 runs to 14 residues. Only in-frame clones appear in the TCRdb table, and some are missing; sequencing was by immunoSEQ multiplex PCR. The table records roughly 63,000 clones, 75% to 90% of them present only once. The clonotype originates from an adult with an advanced solid tumor such as melanoma, head and neck, liver or kidney cancer. This chain links TRBV7-6 with TRBJ2-2; D ambiguous. The material was CD4+ or CD8+ T cells sorted from blood, obtained in a trial of the OX40 agonist ivuxolimab. The CDR3 DNA reads as TGTGCCAGCAGCTCTGACATGAACACCGGGGAGCTGTTTTTT. This translates into CASSSDMNTGELFF.